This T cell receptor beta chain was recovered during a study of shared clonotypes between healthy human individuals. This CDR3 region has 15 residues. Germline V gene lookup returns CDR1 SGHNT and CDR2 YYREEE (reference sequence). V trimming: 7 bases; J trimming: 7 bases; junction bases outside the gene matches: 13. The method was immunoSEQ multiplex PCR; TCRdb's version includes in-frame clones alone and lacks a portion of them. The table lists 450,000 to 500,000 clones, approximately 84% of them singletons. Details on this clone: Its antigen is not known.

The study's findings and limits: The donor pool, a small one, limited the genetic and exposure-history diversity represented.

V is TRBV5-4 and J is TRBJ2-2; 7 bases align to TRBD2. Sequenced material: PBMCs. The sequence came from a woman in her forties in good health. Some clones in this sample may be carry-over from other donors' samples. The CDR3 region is CASSLKGAGFGELFF. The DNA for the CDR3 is TGTGCCAGCTCGCTTAAGGGAGCGGGGTTCGGGGAGCTGTTTTTT.